A single sample is the source of the 9 T cell receptor beta chains below, sequenced in a study of blood T cell repertoires in COVID-19. Sequencing used immunoSEQ multiplex PCR; TCRdb keeps in-frame clones, though not all of them. The sample includes fewer than 95,000 clones, 86% of them seen just once. Sequenced: peripheral blood. The receptors originated from a man between 50 and 59 years old with active or convalescent COVID-19.

This chain's CDR3 is CASSLAQASTNEKLFF. The DNA of the CDR3 is TGCGCCAGCAGCTTGGCGCAGGCTTCAACTAATGAAAAACTGTTTTTT. The chain combines TRBV5-1 with TRBJ1-4; D is undetermined. The V gene lost 0 bases and the J gene lost 0 bases, with 9 bases spanning the gap. CDR1 and CDR2 (germline): SGHRS, YFSETQ. This CDR3 spans 16 amino acids. Full variable domain (outside the CDR3, taken from reference TRBV5-1 and TRBJ1-4): KAGVTQTPRYLIKTRGQQVTLSCSPISGHRSVSWYQQTPGQGLQFLFEYFSETQRNKGNFPGRFSGRQFSNSRSEMNVSTLELGDSALYLCASSLAQASTNEKLFFGSGTQLSVL.

The chain carries TRBV5-6 and TRBJ2-1, with a weak D call TRBD2 (5 bases). V was cut by 4 bases and J by 0 bases, with 14 bases left in between. This CDR3 is built from 16 residues. Germline lookup yields CDR1 SGHDT and CDR2 YYEEEE. The CDR3 sequence is CASSPSLAYSYNEQFF. As DNA, the CDR3 is TGTGCCAGCAGCCCATCCCTAGCCTACTCCTACAATGAGCAGTTCTTC.

This clone was recorded a few times. The chain is built from TRBV6-5 and TRBJ2-7, with D perhaps matching TRBD1 (7 bases). CDR1 and CDR2 (germline): MNHEY, SVGAGI. CDR3 length: 14 residues. Trimming shortened V by 6 bases and J by 3 bases, and 15 bases separated the two germline ends. CDR3 DNA: TGTGCCAGCAGCCCAGGGGGACTCCTCTACGAGCAGTACTTC. It encodes CASSPGGLLYEQYF.

This clone was recorded once. The genes are TRBV10-3 and TRBJ2-1, with 8 bases matching TRBD2. This CDR3 has 17 amino acids. Germline V gives CDR1 ENHRY, CDR2 SYGVKD. The V segment lost 6 bases and the J segment 5 bases; nucleotides outside the gene matches: 15. CDR3 region: CAISTTEGLGPNNEQFF. CDR3 bases: TGTGCCATCAGCACGACCGAGGGACTAGGCCCTAACAATGAGCAGTTCTTC.

The chain links TRBV4-3 to TRBJ2-3; 8 bases align to TRBD2. Germline trimming cut 0 bases from V and 4 bases from J; bases unmatched to any gene: 6. CDR3 length equals 16 residues. Looked up from germline, CDR1 is LGHNA and CDR2 is YSLEER. DNA of the CDR3: TGCGCCAGCAGCCAAGATAATCGGGGGGGCCCAGATACGCAGTATTTT. Translating it yields CASSQDNRGGPDTQYF.

This clone was found a few times. This chain links TRBV30 with TRBJ1-5; 8 positions match TRBD1. This CDR3 contains 15 residues. Losses at the gene ends were 3 bases for V and 6 bases for J; bases not matched to a gene: 10. Germline CDR1 reads GTSNPN; CDR2 reads SVGIG (reference sequence). This chain's CDR3 is CAWRETGVVGQPQHF. As DNA, the CDR3 is TGTGCCTGGAGGGAGACAGGGGTTGTCGGTCAGCCCCAGCATTTT. The whole variable domain, filled in from reference TRBV30 and TRBJ1-5, reads SQTIHQWPATLVQPVGSPLSLECTVEGTSNPNLYWYRQAAGRGLQLLFYSVGIGQISSEVPQNLSASRPQDRQFILSSKKLLLSDSGFYLCAWRETGVVGQPQHFGDGTRLSIL.

In DNA, the CDR3 is TGTGCCAGCAGCCATGAGGGGGCAATCTACAATGAGCAGTTCTTC. Translation gives CASSHEGAIYNEQFF. V gene TRBV3-1 (or the pseudogene TRBV3-2) combines with J gene TRBJ2-1; 7 nucleotides agree with TRBD1. CDR3 size: 15 residues. The V segment lost 3 bases and the J segment 3 bases; nucleotides outside the gene matches: 5. The germline V gene has CDR1 LGHDT and CDR2 YNNKEL (reference sequence).

The chain joins TRBV3-1 (or the pseudogene TRBV3-2) to TRBJ2-7, with D perhaps matching TRBD1 (5 bases). Germline values: CDR1 LGHDT, CDR2 YNNKEL (reference sequence). Between the trimmed V and J ends, which lost 2 bases and 6 bases, there was a span of 17 bases. The CDR3 loop spans 15 amino acids. This CDR3 is CASSQRAVQGGEQYF. Here the CDR3 DNA reads TGTGCCAGCAGCCAAAGGGCGGTGCAGGGCGGCGAGCAGTACTTC.

The J gene is TRBJ2-2, the V gene TRBV19; 7 bases line up with TRBD1. Per germline, CDR1 LNHDA and CDR2 SQIVND (reference sequence). Germline trimming cut 2 bases from V and 2 bases from J; bases unmatched to any gene: 14. CDR3 length: 19 amino acids. In nucleotides, the CDR3 is TGTGCCAGTAGTATAAGGACTGGAAAGAGGGGGCTAAACACCGGGGAGCTGTTTTTT. This gives the protein CASSIRTGKRGLNTGELFF.